This is a list of T cell receptor beta chains from one sample in a study of T cells in tumors after PD-1 blockade. Assay used: immunoSEQ multiplex PCR; TCRdb lists only in-frame clones, some missing. The repertoire includes around 5,000 clones, over 50% of them detected once, and roughly a third sits in the top ten. The specimen was tumor tissue, collected before anti-PD-1 treatment. All receptors come from a human donor with cutaneous squamous cell carcinoma. Each CDR3 is given with its conserved first and last residue. D genes are given only for firm matches. Not every row has a clone size; where given, it reads once, few, many or a size class.

size,J,V,D,CDR3,DNA
-,TRBJ2-1,TRBV14,TRBD1,CASSQDIWQGAPNYNEQFF,TGTGCCAGCAGCCAAGATATCTGGCAGGGGGCCCCAAATTACAATGAGCAGTTCTTC
-,TRBJ1-1,TRBV27,-,CASSTTEYTKAFF,TGTGCCAGCAGTACGACAGAATACACTAAAGCTTTCTTT
once,TRBJ2-3,TRBV14,TRBD2,CASSTTSGGTDTQYF,TGTGCCAGCAGCACGACTAGCGGGGGTACAGATACGCAGTATTTT
few,TRBJ2-5,TRBV5-1,TRBD2,CASSLYPSGEQETQYF,TGCGCCAGCAGCTTGTATCCTAGCGGGGAGCAAGAGACCCAGTACTTC
-,TRBJ2-7,TRBV25-1,TRBD1,CASTLPGTGDEQYF,TGTGCCAGCACCCTTCCCGGGACAGGGGACGAGCAGTACTTC
-,TRBJ2-7,TRBV6-2/TRBV6-3,TRBD1,CASSYGRTGGYEQYF,TGTGCCAGCAGTTACGGTCGGACAGGGGGGTACGAGCAGTACTTC
-,TRBJ1-4,TRBV10-2,-,CASSEGHTTNEKLFF,TGCGCCAGCAGTGAGGGCCATACAACTAATGAAAAACTGTTTTTT
-,TRBJ2-7,TRBV3-1/TRBV3-2,TRBD2,CASTPGRGGREQYF,TGTGCCAGCACTCCAGGGAGGGGTGGGCGCGAGCAGTACTTC